This TCR beta chain was sequenced in a study of metastatic and nonmetastatic thyroid tumors. Study-wide context: Repertoire comparison spanned blood and tumor or nodule tissue of malignant and benign thyroid patients.

Under the authors' procedure: Across clinicopathological groups, CDR3 differences served as the basis for building a distant-metastasis classifier for papillary thyroid cancer. TCRdb re-clonotyped the PCR reads via MiXCR. These V and J calls rely on TCRdb rather than the paper's analysis. Of over 20,000 clones in the sample, roughly 14% were seen once. Overall study findings and caveats: It was reported that TCR beta diversity was significantly higher in malignant thyroid tumors than benign nodules, in blood and tumor.

The V gene's germline CDR1 is MDHEN and CDR2 SYDVKM. V dropped 4 bases and J dropped 0 bases, with 18 bases sitting between them. This CDR3 has 17 residues. About this clone itself: Its antigen is currently unknown.

Nobody among the patients had been given any treatment before thyroid surgery. Sequenced material: blood. This TCR was recovered from a female donor with papillary thyroid cancer or a benign thyroid nodule (not recorded which). Some clones in this sample may be carry-over from other donors' samples. The V and J genes are TRBV28 and TRBJ1-2; no definite D call. The CDR3 sequence: CASSSAPRGTTNYGYTF. The CDR3 DNA reads TGTGCCAGCAGTTCGGCTCCAAGAGGTACCACTAACTATGGCTACACCTTC.